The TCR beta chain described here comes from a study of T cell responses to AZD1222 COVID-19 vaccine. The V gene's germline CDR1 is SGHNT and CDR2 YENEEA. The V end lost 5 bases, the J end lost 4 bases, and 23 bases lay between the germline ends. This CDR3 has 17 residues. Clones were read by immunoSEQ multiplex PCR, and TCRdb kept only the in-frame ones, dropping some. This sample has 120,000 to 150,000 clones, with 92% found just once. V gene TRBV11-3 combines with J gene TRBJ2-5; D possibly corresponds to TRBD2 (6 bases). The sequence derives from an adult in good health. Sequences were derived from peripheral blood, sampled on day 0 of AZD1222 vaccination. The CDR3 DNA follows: TGTGCCAGCAGCCCCGGGGAGGCAGTATCTAAGGGAGAGACCCAGTACTTC. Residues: CASSPGEAVSKGETQYF.